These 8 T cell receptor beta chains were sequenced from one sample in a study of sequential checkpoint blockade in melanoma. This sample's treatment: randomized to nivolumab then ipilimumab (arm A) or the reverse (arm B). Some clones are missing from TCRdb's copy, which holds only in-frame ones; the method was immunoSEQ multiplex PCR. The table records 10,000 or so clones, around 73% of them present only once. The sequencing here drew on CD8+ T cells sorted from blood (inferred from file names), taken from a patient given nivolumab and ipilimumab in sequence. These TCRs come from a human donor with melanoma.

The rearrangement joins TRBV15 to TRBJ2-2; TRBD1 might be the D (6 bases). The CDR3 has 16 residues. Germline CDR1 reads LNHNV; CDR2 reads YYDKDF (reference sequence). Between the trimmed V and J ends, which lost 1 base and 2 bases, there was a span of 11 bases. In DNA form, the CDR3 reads TGTGCCACCAGCAGAGGACGGACAGATAACACCGGGGAGCTGTTTTTT. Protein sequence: CATSRGRTDNTGELFF.

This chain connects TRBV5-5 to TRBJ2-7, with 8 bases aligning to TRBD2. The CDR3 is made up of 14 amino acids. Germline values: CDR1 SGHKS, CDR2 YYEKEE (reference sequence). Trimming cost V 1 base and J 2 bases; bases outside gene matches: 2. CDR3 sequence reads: CASSLPGGAYEQYV. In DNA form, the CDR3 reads TGTGCCAGCAGCTTGCCGGGAGGGGCCTACGAGCAGTACGTC.

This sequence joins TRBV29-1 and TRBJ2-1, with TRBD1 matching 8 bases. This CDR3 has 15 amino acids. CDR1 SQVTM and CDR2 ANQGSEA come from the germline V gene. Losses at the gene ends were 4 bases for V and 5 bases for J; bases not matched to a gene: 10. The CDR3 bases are TGCAGCGTTGTGGGGACAGGTAGAGCTAACAATGAGCAGTTCTTC. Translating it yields CSVVGTGRANNEQFF.

The CDR3 region is CASSAQGNNYGYTF. The CDR3 DNA reads TGTGCCAGCAGTGCTCAGGGGAACAACTATGGCTACACCTTC. J is TRBJ1-2 and V is TRBV27, with a possible D match to TRBD1 (6 bases). Looked up from germline, CDR1 is MNHEY and CDR2 is SMNVEV (reference sequence). Between the trimmed V and J ends, which lost 5 bases and 2 bases, there was a span of 12 bases. This CDR3 has 14 residues.

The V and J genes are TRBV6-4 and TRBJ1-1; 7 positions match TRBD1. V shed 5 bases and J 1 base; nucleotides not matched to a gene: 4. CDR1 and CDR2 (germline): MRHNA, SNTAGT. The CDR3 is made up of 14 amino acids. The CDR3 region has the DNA TGTGCCAGCAGTTCCACAGGGGAGAACACTGAAGCTTTCTTT. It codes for CASSSTGENTEAFF.

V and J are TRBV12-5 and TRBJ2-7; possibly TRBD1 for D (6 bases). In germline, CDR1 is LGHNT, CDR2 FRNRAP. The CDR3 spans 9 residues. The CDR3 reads CASGLLGGV. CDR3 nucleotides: TGTGCTAGTGGTTTGTTAGGGGGCGTC.

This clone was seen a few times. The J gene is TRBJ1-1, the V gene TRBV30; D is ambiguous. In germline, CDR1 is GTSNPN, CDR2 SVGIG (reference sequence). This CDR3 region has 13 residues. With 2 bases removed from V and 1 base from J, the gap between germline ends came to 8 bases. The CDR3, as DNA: TGTGCCTGGAGTCCTGACTGGAACACTGAAGCTTTCTTT. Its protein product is CAWSPDWNTEAFF.

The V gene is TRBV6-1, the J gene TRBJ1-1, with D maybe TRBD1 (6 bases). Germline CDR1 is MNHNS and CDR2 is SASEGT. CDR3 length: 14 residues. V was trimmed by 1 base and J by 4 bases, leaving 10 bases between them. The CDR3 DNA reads TGTGCCAGCAGTGAAGTCCAGGGGAGCACTGAAGCTTTCTTT. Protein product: CASSEVQGSTEAFF.